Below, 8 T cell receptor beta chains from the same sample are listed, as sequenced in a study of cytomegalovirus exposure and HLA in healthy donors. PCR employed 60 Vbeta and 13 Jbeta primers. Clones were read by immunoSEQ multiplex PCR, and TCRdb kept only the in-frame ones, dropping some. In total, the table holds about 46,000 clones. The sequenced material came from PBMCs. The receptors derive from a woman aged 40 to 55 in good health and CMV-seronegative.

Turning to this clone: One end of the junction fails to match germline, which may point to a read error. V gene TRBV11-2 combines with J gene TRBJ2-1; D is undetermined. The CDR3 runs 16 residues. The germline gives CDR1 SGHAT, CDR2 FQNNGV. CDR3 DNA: TGTGCCAGCAGCTCCAGACTGCTGAGCTCCGACAATGAGCAGTTCTTC. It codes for CASSSRLLSSDNEQFF.

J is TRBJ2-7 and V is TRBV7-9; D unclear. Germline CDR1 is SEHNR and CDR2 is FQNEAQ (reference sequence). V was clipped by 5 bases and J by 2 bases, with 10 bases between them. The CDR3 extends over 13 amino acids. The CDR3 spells CASSAYTTYEQYF. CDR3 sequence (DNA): TGTGCCAGCAGCGCCTACACTACCTACGAGCAGTACTTC. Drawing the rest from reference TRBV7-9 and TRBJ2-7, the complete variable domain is DTGVSQNPRHKITKRGQNVTFRCDPISEHNRLYWYRQTLGQGPEFLTYFQNEAQLEKSRLLSDRFSAERPKGSFSTLEIQRTEQGDSAMYLCASSAYTTYEQYFGPGTRLTVT.

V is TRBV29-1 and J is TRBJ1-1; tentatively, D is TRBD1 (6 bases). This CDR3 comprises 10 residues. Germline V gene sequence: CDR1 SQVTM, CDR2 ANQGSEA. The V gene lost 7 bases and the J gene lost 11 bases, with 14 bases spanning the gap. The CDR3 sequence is CSAQQGTAFF. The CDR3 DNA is TGCAGCGCCCAGCAGGGGACGGCTTTCTTT.

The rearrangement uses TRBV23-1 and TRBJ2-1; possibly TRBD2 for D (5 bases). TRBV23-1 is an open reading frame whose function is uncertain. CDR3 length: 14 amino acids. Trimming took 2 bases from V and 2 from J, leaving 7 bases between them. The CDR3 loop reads CASSQSGTYNEQFF. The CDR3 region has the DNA TGCGCCAGCAGTCAAAGCGGTACCTACAATGAGCAGTTCTTC.

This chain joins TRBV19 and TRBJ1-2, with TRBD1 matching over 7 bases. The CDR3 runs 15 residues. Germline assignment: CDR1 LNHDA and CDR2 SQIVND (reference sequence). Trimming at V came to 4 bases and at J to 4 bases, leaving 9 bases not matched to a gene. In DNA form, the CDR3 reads TGTGCCAGTAGTAGCCCCAGACAGGGACGCTATGGCTACACCTTC. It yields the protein CASSSPRQGRYGYTF.

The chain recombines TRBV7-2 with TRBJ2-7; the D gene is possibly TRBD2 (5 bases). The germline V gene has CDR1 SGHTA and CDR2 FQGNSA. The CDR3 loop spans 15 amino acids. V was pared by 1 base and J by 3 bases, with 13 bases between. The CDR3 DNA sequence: TGTGCCAGCAGCTTAGGGGTCAGCGGCCTCTACGAGCAGTACTTC. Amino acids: CASSLGVSGLYEQYF.

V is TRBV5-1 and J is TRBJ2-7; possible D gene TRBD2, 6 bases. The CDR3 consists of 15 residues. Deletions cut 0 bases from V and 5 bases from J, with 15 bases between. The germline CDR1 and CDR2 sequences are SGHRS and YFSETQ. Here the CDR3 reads CASSLEVGGGDEQYF. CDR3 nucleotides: TGCGCCAGCAGCTTGGAGGTGGGAGGAGGCGACGAGCAGTACTTC.

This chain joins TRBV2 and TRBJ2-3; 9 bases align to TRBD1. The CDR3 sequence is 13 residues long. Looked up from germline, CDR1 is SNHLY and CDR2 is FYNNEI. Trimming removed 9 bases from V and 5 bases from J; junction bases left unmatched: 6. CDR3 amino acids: CASPGTGLDTQYF. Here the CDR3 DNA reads TGTGCCAGTCCCGGGACAGGGTTAGATACGCAGTATTTT.